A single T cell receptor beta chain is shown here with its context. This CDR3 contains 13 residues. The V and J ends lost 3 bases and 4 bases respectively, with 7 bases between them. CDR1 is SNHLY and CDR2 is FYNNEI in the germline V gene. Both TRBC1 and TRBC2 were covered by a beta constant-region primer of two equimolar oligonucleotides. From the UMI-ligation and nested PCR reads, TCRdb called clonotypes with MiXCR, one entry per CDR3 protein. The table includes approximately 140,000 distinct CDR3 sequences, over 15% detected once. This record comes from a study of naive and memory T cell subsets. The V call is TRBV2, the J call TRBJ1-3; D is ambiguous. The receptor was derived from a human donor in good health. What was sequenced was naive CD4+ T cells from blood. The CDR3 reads CASSDQTGNTIYF. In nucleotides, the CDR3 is TGTGCCAGCAGTGATCAAACGGGAAACACCATATATTTT. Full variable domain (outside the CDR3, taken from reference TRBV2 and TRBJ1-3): EPEVTQTPSHQVTQMGQEVILRCVPISNHLYFYWYRQILGQKVEFLVSFYNNEISEKSEIFDDQFSVERPDGSNFTLKIRSTKLEDSAMYFCASSDQTGNTIYFGEGSWLTVV.